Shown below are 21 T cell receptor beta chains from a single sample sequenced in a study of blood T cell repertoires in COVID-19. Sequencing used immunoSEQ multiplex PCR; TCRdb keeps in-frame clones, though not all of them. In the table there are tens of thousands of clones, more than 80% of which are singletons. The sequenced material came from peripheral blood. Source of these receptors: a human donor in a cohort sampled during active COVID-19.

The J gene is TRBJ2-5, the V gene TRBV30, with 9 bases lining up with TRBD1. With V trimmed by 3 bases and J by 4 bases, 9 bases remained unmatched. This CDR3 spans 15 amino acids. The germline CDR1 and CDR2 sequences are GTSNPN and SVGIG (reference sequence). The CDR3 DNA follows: TGTGCCTGGAGGGGACAGGGATGGAGGGGAGAGACCCAGTACTTC. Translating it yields CAWRGQGWRGETQYF.

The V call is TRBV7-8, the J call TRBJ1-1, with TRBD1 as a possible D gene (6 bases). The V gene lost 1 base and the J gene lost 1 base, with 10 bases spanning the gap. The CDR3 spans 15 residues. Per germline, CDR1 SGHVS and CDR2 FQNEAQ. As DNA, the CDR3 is TGTGCCAGCAGCTTAGGCGCGACAGGGAACACTGAAGCTTTCTTT. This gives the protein CASSLGATGNTEAFF.

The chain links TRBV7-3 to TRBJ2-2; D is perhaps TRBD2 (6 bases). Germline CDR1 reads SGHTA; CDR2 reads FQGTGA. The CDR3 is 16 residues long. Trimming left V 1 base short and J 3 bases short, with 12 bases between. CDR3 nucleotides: TGTGCCAGCAGCTTAATCGGGGGACCGGACACCGGGGAGCTGTTTTTT. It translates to CASSLIGGPDTGELFF.

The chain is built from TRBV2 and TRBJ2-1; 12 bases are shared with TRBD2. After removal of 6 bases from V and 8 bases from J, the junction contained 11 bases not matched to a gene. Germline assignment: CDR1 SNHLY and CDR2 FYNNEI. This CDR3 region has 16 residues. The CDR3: CASSPPSGRAQDEQFF. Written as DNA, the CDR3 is TGTGCCAGCAGCCCTCCTAGCGGGAGGGCCCAAGATGAGCAGTTCTTC.

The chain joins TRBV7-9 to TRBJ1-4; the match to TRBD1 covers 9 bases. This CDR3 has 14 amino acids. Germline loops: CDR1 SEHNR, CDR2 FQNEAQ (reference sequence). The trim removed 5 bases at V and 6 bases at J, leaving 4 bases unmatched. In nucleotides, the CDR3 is TGTGCCAGCAGCGCCCGACAGGGGGATGAAAAACTGTTTTTT. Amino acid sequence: CASSARQGDEKLFF.

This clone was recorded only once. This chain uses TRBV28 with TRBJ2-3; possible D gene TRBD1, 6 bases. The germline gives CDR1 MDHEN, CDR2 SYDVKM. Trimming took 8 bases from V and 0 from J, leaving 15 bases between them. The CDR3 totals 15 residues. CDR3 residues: CASLTGPASTDTQYF. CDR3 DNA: TGTGCCAGCCTAACAGGGCCCGCTAGCACAGATACGCAGTATTTT. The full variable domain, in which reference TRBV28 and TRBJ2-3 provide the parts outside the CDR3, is DVKVTQSSRYLVKRTGEKVFLECVQDMDHENMFWYRQDPGLGLRLIYFSYDVKMKEKGDIPEGYSVSREKKERFSLILESASTNQTSMYLCASLTGPASTDTQYFGPGTRLTVL.

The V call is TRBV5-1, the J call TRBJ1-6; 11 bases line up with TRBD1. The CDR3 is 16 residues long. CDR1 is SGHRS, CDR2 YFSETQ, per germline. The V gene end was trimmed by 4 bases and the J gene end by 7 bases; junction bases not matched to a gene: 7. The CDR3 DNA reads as TGCGCCAGCAGCATCGGACAGGGGGCACAGAATTCACCCCTCCACTTT. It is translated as CASSIGQGAQNSPLHF.

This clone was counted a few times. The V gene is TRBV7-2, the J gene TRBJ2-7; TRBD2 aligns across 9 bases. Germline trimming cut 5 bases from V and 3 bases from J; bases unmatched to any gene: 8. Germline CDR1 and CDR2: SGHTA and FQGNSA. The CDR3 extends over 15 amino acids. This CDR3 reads CASSLIAGEFYEQYF. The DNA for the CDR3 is TGTGCCAGCAGCCTCATAGCGGGAGAGTTCTACGAGCAGTACTTC.

DNA for the CDR3: TGTGCCAGCAGTCCCCAGAACACTGAAGCTTTCTTT. Translating gives CASSPQNTEAFF. The V call is TRBV6-5, the J call TRBJ1-1; D uncertain. The CDR3 consists of 12 residues. CDR1 and CDR2 (germline): MNHEY, SVGAGI. Trimming stripped 5 bases from V and 1 base from J, with 5 bases between.

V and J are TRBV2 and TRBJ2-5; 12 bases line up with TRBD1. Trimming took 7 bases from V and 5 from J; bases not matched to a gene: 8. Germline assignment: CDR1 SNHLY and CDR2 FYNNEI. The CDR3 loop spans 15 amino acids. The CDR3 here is CASNQGTGGWETQYF. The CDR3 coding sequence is TGTGCCAGCAACCAGGGGACAGGGGGCTGGGAGACCCAGTACTTC.

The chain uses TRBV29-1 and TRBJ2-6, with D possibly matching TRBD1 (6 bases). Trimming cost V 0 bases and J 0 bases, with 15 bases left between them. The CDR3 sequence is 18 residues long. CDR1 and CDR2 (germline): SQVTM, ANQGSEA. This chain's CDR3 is CSVEDLGAGASGANVLTF. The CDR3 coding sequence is TGCAGCGTTGAAGATCTGGGGGCAGGGGCCTCTGGGGCCAACGTCCTGACTTTC.

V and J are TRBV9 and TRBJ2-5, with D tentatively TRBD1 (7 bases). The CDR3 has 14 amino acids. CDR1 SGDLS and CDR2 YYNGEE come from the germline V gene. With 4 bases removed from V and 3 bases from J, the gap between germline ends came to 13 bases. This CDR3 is CASSRGTAKETQYF. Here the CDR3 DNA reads TGTGCCAGCAGCCGGGGGACAGCTAAAGAGACCCAGTACTTC.

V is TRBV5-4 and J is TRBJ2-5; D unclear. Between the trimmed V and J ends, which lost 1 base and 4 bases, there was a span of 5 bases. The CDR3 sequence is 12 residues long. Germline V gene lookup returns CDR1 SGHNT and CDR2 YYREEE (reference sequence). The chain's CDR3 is CASSLTGETQYF. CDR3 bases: TGTGCCAGCAGCTTGACGGGAGAGACCCAGTACTTC.

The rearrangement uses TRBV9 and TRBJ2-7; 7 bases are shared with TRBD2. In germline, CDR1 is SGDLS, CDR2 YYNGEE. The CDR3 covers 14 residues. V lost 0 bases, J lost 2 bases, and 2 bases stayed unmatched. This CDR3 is CASSVAAGAYEQYF. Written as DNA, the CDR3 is TGTGCCAGCAGCGTAGCGGCGGGGGCCTACGAGCAGTACTTC.

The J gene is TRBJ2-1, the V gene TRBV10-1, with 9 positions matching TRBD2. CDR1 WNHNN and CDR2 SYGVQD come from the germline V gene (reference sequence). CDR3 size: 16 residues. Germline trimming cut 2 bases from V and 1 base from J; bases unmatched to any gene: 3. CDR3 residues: CASSELAGYSYNEQFF. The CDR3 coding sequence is TGCGCCAGCAGTGAGCTAGCGGGATATTCCTACAATGAGCAGTTCTTC.

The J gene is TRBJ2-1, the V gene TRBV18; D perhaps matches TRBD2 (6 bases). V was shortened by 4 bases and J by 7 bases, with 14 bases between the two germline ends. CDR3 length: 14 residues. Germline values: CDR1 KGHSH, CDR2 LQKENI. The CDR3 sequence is CASSLGGAQNEQFF. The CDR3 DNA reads TGTGCCAGCTCACTAGGCGGGGCGCAGAATGAGCAGTTCTTC. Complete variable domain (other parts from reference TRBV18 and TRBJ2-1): NAGVMQNPRHLVRRRGQEARLRCSPMKGHSHVYWYRQLPEEGLKFMVYLQKENIIDESGMPKERFSAEFPKEGPSILRIQQVVRGDSAAYFCASSLGGAQNEQFFGPGTRLTVL.

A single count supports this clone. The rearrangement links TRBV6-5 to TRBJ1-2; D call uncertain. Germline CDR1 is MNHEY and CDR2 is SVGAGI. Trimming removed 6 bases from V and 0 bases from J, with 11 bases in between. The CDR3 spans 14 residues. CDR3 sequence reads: CASRKGDTNYGYTF. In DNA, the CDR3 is TGTGCCAGCAGAAAGGGAGATACTAACTATGGCTACACCTTC.

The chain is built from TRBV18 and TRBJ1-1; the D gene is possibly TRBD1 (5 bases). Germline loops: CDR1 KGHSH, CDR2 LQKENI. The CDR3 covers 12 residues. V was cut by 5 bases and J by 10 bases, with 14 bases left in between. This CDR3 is CASSFDSSGAFF. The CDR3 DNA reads TGTGCCAGCTCATTTGACAGCTCGGGAGCTTTCTTT.

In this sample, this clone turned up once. CDR3 coding DNA: TGCAGCGTTACTATGGACAGGGGATGGGCTGAAGCTTTCTTT. It codes for CSVTMDRGWAEAFF. V gene TRBV29-1 combines with J gene TRBJ1-1; 9 positions match TRBD1. V was clipped by 5 bases and J by 6 bases; unmatched bases: 10. The CDR3 loop spans 14 amino acids. Germline V lookup: CDR1 SQVTM, CDR2 ANQGSEA.

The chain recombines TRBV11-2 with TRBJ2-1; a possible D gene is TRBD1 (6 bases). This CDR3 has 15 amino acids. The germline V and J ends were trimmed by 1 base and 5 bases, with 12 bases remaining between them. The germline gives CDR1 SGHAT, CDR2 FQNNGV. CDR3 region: CASSLVGQGHNEQFF. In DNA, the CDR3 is TGTGCCAGCAGCTTAGTAGGTCAGGGGCACAATGAGCAGTTCTTC.

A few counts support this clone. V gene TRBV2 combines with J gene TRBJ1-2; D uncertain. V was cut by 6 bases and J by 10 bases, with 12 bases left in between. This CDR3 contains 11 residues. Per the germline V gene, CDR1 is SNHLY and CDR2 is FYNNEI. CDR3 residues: CASRVSGFYTF. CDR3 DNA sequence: TGTGCCAGCAGAGTTAGTGGTTTCTACACCTTC.